These 30 T cell receptor beta chains came from one sample sequenced in a study of lymphopenia after photon versus proton radiotherapy. The protocol was immunoSEQ multiplex PCR, while the TCRdb copy is restricted to in-frame clones and leaves out a portion. The repertoire includes about 70,000 clones, approximately 90% of them detected once, and around 2.2% sits in the top ten. The source was peripheral blood, collected from a patient treated with photon-based radiotherapy. Every receptor here comes from a woman in her 40s with cholangiocarcinoma.

The V call is TRBV28, the J call TRBJ1-5, with a possible D match to TRBD1 (6 bases). CDR3 length: 16 amino acids. Germline V gene lookup returns CDR1 MDHEN and CDR2 SYDVKM. The V end lost 5 bases, the J end lost 0 bases, and 14 bases lay between the germline ends. CDR3 coding DNA: TGTGCCAGCAGTACCGGACAGAGCCTTAGCAATCAGCCCCAGCATTTT. It specifies CASSTGQSLSNQPQHF.

The chain recombines TRBV9 with TRBJ2-7, with 11 bases fitting TRBD2. After removal of 3 bases from V and 4 bases from J, the junction contained 9 bases not matched to a gene. The CDR3 totals 16 residues. Germline V gives CDR1 SGDLS, CDR2 YYNGEE. The CDR3 spells CASSARSSGGTYEQYF. CDR3 DNA sequence: TGTGCCAGCAGCGCCCGGTCTAGCGGGGGGACGTACGAGCAGTACTTC.

This clone was counted a single time. The chain recombines TRBV5-1 with TRBJ1-5; D not certain. The CDR3 runs 14 residues. Germline loops: CDR1 SGHRS, CDR2 YFSETQ. V gave up 2 bases and J gave up 1 base, with 7 bases separating them. CDR3 region: CASSLSGSNQPQHF. The CDR3, as DNA: TGCGCCAGCAGCTTATCCGGAAGCAATCAGCCCCAGCATTTT.

This chain joins TRBV7-3 and TRBJ2-5; D might be TRBD2 (5 bases). The CDR3 covers 17 residues. Germline V gives CDR1 SGHTA, CDR2 FQGTGA. The V end lost 0 bases, the J end lost 3 bases, and 17 bases lay between the germline ends. This CDR3 is CASSLTRFSEPEETQYF. The CDR3 region has the DNA TGTGCCAGCAGCTTAACGAGGTTTAGCGAACCCGAAGAGACCCAGTACTTC.

The chain employs TRBV19 and TRBJ1-1; 11 positions agree with TRBD1. J was trimmed by 8 bases and V by 6 bases; bases with no gene match: 14. The V gene's germline CDR1 is LNHDA and CDR2 SQIVND (reference sequence). This CDR3 has 16 amino acids. CDR3: CASRWTGGPRGAEAFF. CDR3 in DNA: TGTGCCAGTAGGTGGACAGGGGGCCCCCGAGGCGCCGAAGCTTTCTTT.

J is TRBJ1-4 and V is TRBV7-9; TRBD1 matches at 7 bases. This CDR3 region has 13 residues. V shed 8 bases, J shed 4 bases, and the junction held 4 bases outside the gene matches. Germline V gives CDR1 SEHNR, CDR2 FQNEAQ (reference sequence). The CDR3 nucleotides read TGTGCCAGCTTCGGACAGGTTAATGAAAAACTGTTTTTT. Translated: CASFGQVNEKLFF. The full variable domain, completed using reference TRBV7-9 and TRBJ1-4, is DTGVSQNPRHKITKRGQNVTFRCDPISEHNRLYWYRQTLGQGPEFLTYFQNEAQLEKSRLLSDRFSAERPKGSFSTLEIQRTEQGDSAMYLCASFGQVNEKLFFGSGTQLSVL.

This chain connects TRBV10-3 to TRBJ2-2, with D possibly being TRBD1 (6 bases). CDR1 is ENHRY, CDR2 SYGVKD, per germline. The CDR3 has 13 amino acids. The V and J ends lost 8 bases and 1 base respectively, with 8 bases between them. CDR3 protein: CAIETGNTGELFF. The CDR3 coding sequence is TGTGCCATCGAGACAGGGAACACCGGGGAGCTGTTTTTT.

The rearrangement uses TRBV6-9 and TRBJ2-7, with TRBD2 matching 11 bases. Germline CDR1 MNHGY, CDR2 SVAAGI. The V and J ends lost 5 bases and 0 bases, in that order; junction bases with no gene match: 9. This CDR3 contains 17 residues. This chain's CDR3 is CASSTILAGDFSYEQYF. In DNA, the CDR3 is TGTGCCAGCAGTACCATACTAGCGGGGGACTTCTCCTACGAGCAGTACTTC.

This chain links TRBV6-6 with TRBJ2-7, with D maybe TRBD1 (6 bases). CDR3 size: 13 residues. Per germline, CDR1 MNHNY and CDR2 SVGAGI (reference sequence). V dropped 8 bases and J dropped 2 bases, with 13 bases sitting between them. CDR3 region: CASRDTSTYEQYF. The CDR3 DNA is TGTGCCAGCCGGGACACCTCGACCTACGAGCAGTACTTC.

This sequence joins TRBV2 and TRBJ1-5; 9 nucleotides match TRBD1. CDR1 is SNHLY, CDR2 FYNNEI, per germline. The J segment lost 7 bases and the V segment lost 4 bases, leaving 8 bases of the junction unmatched. This CDR3 spans 15 amino acids. CDR3 amino acids: CASSGEQGARQPQHF. The DNA of the CDR3 is TGTGCCAGCAGTGGAGAACAGGGGGCTAGACAGCCCCAGCATTTT.

The chain links TRBV25-1 to TRBJ2-1; D may match TRBD1 or TRBD2 (6 bases each). Per germline, CDR1 MGHDK and CDR2 SYGVNS. This CDR3 spans 17 amino acids. With 8 bases removed from V and 4 bases from J, the gap between germline ends came to 24 bases. This CDR3 reads CASEDLGGPFGYNEQFF. CDR3 in DNA: TGTGCCAGCGAGGATTTAGGGGGGCCGTTTGGGTACAATGAGCAGTTCTTC.

The chain carries TRBV9 and TRBJ1-1, with D perhaps TRBD1 (6 bases). V was clipped by 3 bases and J by 1 base, with 13 bases between them. CDR3 size: 15 residues. Germline V gene lookup returns CDR1 SGDLS and CDR2 YYNGEE. The CDR3 loop is CASSEGVGANTEAFF. The CDR3 DNA reads as TGTGCCAGCAGCGAGGGGGTTGGGGCGAACACTGAAGCTTTCTTT.

The gene calls are TRBV25-1 and TRBJ2-4; possible D gene TRBD2, 5 bases. The CDR3 covers 14 residues. V was trimmed by 5 bases and J by 8 bases, leaving 16 bases between them. CDR1 is MGHDK, CDR2 SYGVNS, per germline. CDR3 region: CASSYSGVPDIQYF. The DNA of the CDR3 is TGTGCCAGCAGTTATTCCGGGGTACCTGACATTCAGTACTTC. The full variable domain, its missing parts supplied by reference TRBV25-1 and TRBJ2-4, is EADIYQTPRYLVIGTGKKITLECSQTMGHDKMYWYQQDPGMELHLIHYSYGVNSTEKGDLSSESTVSRIRTEHFPLTLESARPSHTSQYLCASSYSGVPDIQYFGAGTRLSVL.

The chain has TRBV6-6 and TRBJ1-1, with D tentatively TRBD1 (5 bases). This CDR3 is built from 16 residues. Trimming shortened V by 4 bases and J by 8 bases, and 23 bases separated the two germline ends. In germline, CDR1 is MNHNY, CDR2 SVGAGI (reference sequence). Here the CDR3 DNA reads TGTGCCAGCAGTTTCCCCAGGACACAACGTGACCTCGAAGCTTTCTTT. Its protein product is CASSFPRTQRDLEAFF.

The chain links TRBV28 to TRBJ1-2; D ambiguous. V was cut by 4 bases and J by 4 bases, with 10 bases left in between. From germline, CDR1 is MDHEN and CDR2 SYDVKM. This CDR3 contains 13 residues. The CDR3 spells CASSSPLFYGYTF. Here the CDR3 DNA reads TGTGCCAGCAGTTCCCCGTTGTTCTATGGCTACACCTTC.

The chain is built from TRBV6-5 and TRBJ2-1; D unresolved. The CDR3 is made up of 12 amino acids. Per germline, CDR1 MNHEY and CDR2 SVGAGI. V lost 0 bases and J lost 10, with 7 bases in between. Written as DNA, the CDR3 is TGTGCCAGCAGTTACTCGACCATCGAGCAGTTCTTC. Protein sequence: CASSYSTIEQFF.

The V gene is TRBV6-5, the J gene TRBJ1-2; D possibly corresponds to TRBD1 (6 bases). The CDR3 length is 14 residues. The germline V gene encodes CDR1 MNHEY and CDR2 SVGAGI. Trimming took 0 bases from V and 4 from J, leaving 9 bases between them. CDR3 in DNA: TGTGCCAGCAGTTACTCGGCAGGGGCCTATGGCTACACCTTC. Its protein product is CASSYSAGAYGYTF.

The genes are TRBV5-6 and TRBJ1-1, with 7 bases aligning to TRBD1. The junction had 0 bases not matched to a gene; V was cut back by 0 bases and J by 1 base. The CDR3 is made up of 14 amino acids. Germline V gene data show CDR1 as SGHDT and CDR2 as YYEEEE. CDR3 in amino acids: CASSLEGANTEAFF. CDR3 nucleotide sequence: TGTGCCAGCAGCTTGGAGGGGGCGAACACTGAAGCTTTCTTT.

The rearrangement links TRBV28 to TRBJ2-7; D uncertain. The CDR3 is made up of 15 amino acids. The ends were cut back, 6 bases at V and 5 bases at J, with 20 bases in the middle. Germline assignment: CDR1 MDHEN and CDR2 SYDVKM. CDR3 sequence: CASSLPGFVTHEQYF. Here the CDR3 DNA reads TGTGCCAGCAGCTTACCGGGCTTCGTAACCCACGAGCAGTACTTC.

The J gene is TRBJ1-3, the V gene TRBV5-4; 8 nucleotides line up with TRBD1. Germline V lookup: CDR1 SGHNT, CDR2 YYREEE (reference sequence). The length of the CDR3 is 15 residues. V trimming: 0 bases; J trimming: 2 bases; junction bases outside the gene matches: 1. In DNA form, the CDR3 reads TGTGCCAGCAGCTTGGGGGGACAGGCTGGAAACACCATATATTTT. Protein: CASSLGGQAGNTIYF. Full variable domain (missing parts from reference TRBV5-4 and TRBJ1-3): ETGVTQSPTHLIKTRGQQVTLRCSSQSGHNTVSWYQQALGQGPQFIFQYYREEENGRGNFPPRFSGLQFPNYSSELNVNALELDDSALYLCASSLGGQAGNTIYFGEGSWLTVV.

J is TRBJ2-7 and V is TRBV4-2; D is uncertain. V was clipped by 1 base and J by 5 bases, with 3 bases between them. Germline CDR1 LGHNA, CDR2 YNFKEQ. The CDR3 runs to 11 residues. The DNA for the CDR3 is TGTGCCAGCAGCCAAGGGAACGAGCAGTACTTC. Translated, it gives CASSQGNEQYF.

The V and J genes are TRBV25-1 and TRBJ1-2; D is possibly TRBD1 (5 bases). The CDR3 length is 15 residues. The V gene's germline CDR1 is MGHDK and CDR2 SYGVNS. The V end lost 2 bases, the J end lost 4 bases, and 14 bases lay between the germline ends. The chain's CDR3 is CASSEMGVSIYGYTF. The CDR3 bases are TGTGCCAGCAGTGAAATGGGGGTTTCGATCTATGGCTACACCTTC.

This clone occurred a few times. The chain joins TRBV29-1 to TRBJ2-1, with 8 bases that match TRBD1. CDR3 length: 13 residues. CDR1 and CDR2 from the germline V gene are SQVTM and ANQGSEA. V lost 2 bases, J lost 6 bases, and 3 bases stayed unmatched. Here the CDR3 DNA reads TGCAGCGTTGAACAGGGGGCCCTCAATGAGCAGTTCTTC. This sequence encodes CSVEQGALNEQFF.

This sequence joins TRBV27 and TRBJ2-3; a possible D gene is TRBD2 (5 bases). The CDR3 runs to 16 residues. V lost 0 bases and J 5 bases, leaving 15 bases between the germline ends. Germline CDR1 is MNHEY and CDR2 is SMNVEV (reference sequence). This chain's CDR3 is CASSLSPPGWGDTQYF. The CDR3 coding sequence is TGTGCCAGCAGTTTATCACCGCCGGGGTGGGGAGATACGCAGTATTTT.

V and J are TRBV19 and TRBJ2-6, with 7 nucleotides matching TRBD2. V lost 1 base, J lost 1 base, and 1 base stayed unmatched. The CDR3 sequence is 16 residues long. Germline CDR1 is LNHDA and CDR2 is SQIVND (reference sequence). The CDR3 spells CASSIAGGSGANVLTF. For the CDR3, the DNA is TGTGCCAGTAGTATAGCGGGAGGTTCTGGGGCCAACGTCCTGACTTTC.

The chain couples TRBV18 to TRBJ2-5; D is perhaps TRBD2 (5 bases). Trimming took 3 bases from V and 7 from J, leaving 12 bases between them. Germline CDR1 is KGHSH and CDR2 is LQKENI. The CDR3 totals 13 residues. Here the CDR3 DNA reads TGTGCCAGCTCACCTGAAGCGGTCGGGACCCAGTACTTC. Its protein is CASSPEAVGTQYF.

V gene TRBV2 combines with J gene TRBJ2-3; 7 bases map to TRBD2. The CDR3 covers 14 residues. Looked up from germline, CDR1 is SNHLY and CDR2 is FYNNEI. The junction had 9 bases not matched to a gene; V was cut back by 6 bases and J by 6 bases. DNA for the CDR3: TGTGCCAGCAGGAGGGGAGGGGCCCGGGATACGCAGTATTTT. Its translation: CASRRGGARDTQYF.

This rearrangement joins TRBV28 to TRBJ2-1; no reliable D call. The CDR3 runs 17 residues. V lost 1 base and J 2 bases, leaving 15 bases between the germline ends. Germline loops: CDR1 MDHEN, CDR2 SYDVKM. The CDR3, as DNA: TGTGCCAGCAGTTTATTGGGTCGTCGGAACGCCTACAATGAGCAGTTCTTC. Protein product: CASSLLGRRNAYNEQFF.

The V call is TRBV11-1, the J call TRBJ2-3; 7 bases fit TRBD2. This CDR3 is built from 16 residues. V dropped 5 bases and J dropped 1; count of bases not matched to a gene: 9. CDR1 SGHAT and CDR2 FQDESV come from the germline V gene (reference sequence). CDR3 in DNA: TGTGCCAGCAGCCCGTGGGGAGGGGCGGGCACAGATACGCAGTATTTT. It is translated as CASSPWGGAGTDTQYF.

The V call is TRBV5-1, the J call TRBJ1-1; perhaps TRBD1 as D (6 bases). Germline CDR1 reads SGHRS; CDR2 reads YFSETQ. Between the trimmed V and J ends, which lost 4 bases and 7 bases, there was a span of 14 bases. This CDR3 contains 13 residues. The CDR3 spells CASSLTGAGEAFF. CDR3 DNA sequence: TGCGCCAGCAGCCTGACGGGGGCAGGTGAAGCTTTCTTT.